This T cell receptor (beta chain) was sequenced in a study of blood T cell repertoires in COVID-19. Study summary: Whether acute or convalescent, the COVID-19 samples came from the United States, Italy and Spain. T cells, B-cell-depleted T cells, or PBMCs supplied cDNA or gDNA.

As handled by the study authors: Quantification of nucleated cells was approximated via reference gene primer amplification. The data were produced by immunoSEQ multiplex PCR, yet TCRdb's version contains in-frame clones alone and is incomplete. The V and J calls and the clone size are those of that table, but D and trimming were determined from the DNA. The sample consists of 200,000 or so clones, around four fifths of them appearing once. Germline V gives CDR1 KGHDR, CDR2 SFDVKD. CDR3 length: 17 residues. V shed 2 bases and J 4 bases; nucleotides not matched to a gene: 7. This receptor was taken from a human donor with acute or convalescent COVID-19. The donor label of this sample is uncertain. Material: peripheral blood. V and J are TRBV24-1 and TRBJ1-2; 12 bases are shared with TRBD1. The CDR3 is CATSDSGTGGARYGYTF. The CDR3 bases are TGTGCCACCAGTGATTCAGGGACAGGGGGCGCCCGCTATGGCTACACCTTC.